A single T cell receptor beta chain is shown here with its context. This entry belongs to a study of CD8+CD57+ T cells in acquired aplastic anemia. Those patients picked for sequencing had displayed CD8+CD57+ cell expansion on flow cytometry. TCR beta VDJ and CDR3 profiles were obtained from a genomic DNA template. TCRdb reanalysed the reads using MiXCR and keeps one entry per CDR3 protein. The sample lists about 240,000 distinct CDR3 sequences, 47% occurring once. Sequencing was carried out using sorted CD4+, CD8+, or CD8+CD57+ T cells (not recorded which) from PBMCs. The TCR was taken from a human donor with aplastic anemia.

The CDR3 loop reads CASSRWGTRGRSDYGYTF. CDR3 in DNA: TGTGCCAGCAGTCGGTGGGGGACACGTGGGAGATCTGACTATGGCTACACCTTC. This chain links TRBV28 with TRBJ1-2; possibly TRBD1 for D (6 bases). V lost 5 bases, J lost 3 bases, and 25 bases lay in between. From germline, CDR1 is MDHEN and CDR2 SYDVKM. This CDR3 is 18 amino acids long.